Listed below are T cell receptor beta chains from one sample, sequenced in a study of T cells in tumors after PD-1 blockade. The table came from immunoSEQ multiplex PCR; TCRdb's copy has only in-frame clones and leaves some out. The sample contains roughly 13,000 clones, less than 75% of which appear only once. The specimen was tumor tissue, collected after anti-PD-1 treatment. These receptors all come from a human donor with cutaneous squamous cell carcinoma. CDR3s include the opening cysteine and the closing phenylalanine or tryptophan. Fields, in order: clone size, D gene, V gene, J gene, CDR3 protein, CDR3 DNA. The D gene is left open where the match is weak. A row's size may be missing; if present it is once, few, many or a size class.

abundance: -
d_gene: -
v_gene: TRBV12-3/TRBV12-4
j_gene: TRBJ1-6
CDR3aa: CASNKGGNSPLHF
CDR3nt: TGTGCCAGCAATAAGGGGGGTAATTCACCCCTCCACTTT

abundance: -
d_gene: -
v_gene: TRBV5-1
j_gene: TRBJ2-7
CDR3aa: CASSVDRLYEQYF
CDR3nt: TGCGCCAGCAGCGTGGACAGACTCTACGAGCAGTACTTC

abundance: -
d_gene: -
v_gene: TRBV6-5
j_gene: TRBJ1-2
CDR3aa: CASSYSQNYGYTF
CDR3nt: TGTGCCAGCAGTTACTCCCAGAACTATGGCTACACCTTC

abundance: -
d_gene: -
v_gene: TRBV27
j_gene: TRBJ2-2
CDR3aa: CGSGRTSGNTGELFF
CDR3nt: TGTGGCAGCGGGCGGACCAGCGGGAACACCGGGGAGCTGTTTTTT

abundance: -
d_gene: TRBD1
v_gene: TRBV7-2
j_gene: TRBJ1-1
CDR3aa: CASRTGALNTEAFF
CDR3nt: TGTGCCAGCAGGACAGGGGCGCTGAACACTGAAGCTTTCTTT

abundance: -
d_gene: -
v_gene: TRBV27
j_gene: TRBJ1-5
CDR3aa: CASSSRDGRNQPQHF
CDR3nt: TGTGCCAGCAGTTCCCGGGACGGTAGAAATCAGCCCCAGCATTTT

abundance: -
d_gene: -
v_gene: TRBV7-9
j_gene: TRBJ2-3
CDR3aa: CASSSRQGRGDTQYF
CDR3nt: TGTGCCAGCAGCTCACGACAGGGGAGGGGAGATACGCAGTATTTT

abundance: -
d_gene: TRBD2
v_gene: TRBV5-1
j_gene: TRBJ2-7
CDR3aa: CASSSTQLAGGPPAYEQYF
CDR3nt: TGCGCCAGCAGCTCGACCCAACTAGCGGGGGGGCCACCGGCCTACGAGCAGTACTTC

abundance: -
d_gene: TRBD1
v_gene: TRBV5-6
j_gene: TRBJ1-2
CDR3aa: CASSLAQGAGGYTF
CDR3nt: TGTGCCAGCAGCTTGGCACAGGGGGCCGGTGGCTACACCTTC

abundance: -
d_gene: TRBD2
v_gene: TRBV10-1
j_gene: TRBJ2-5
CDR3aa: CASSDQTSGQETQYF
CDR3nt: TGCGCCAGCAGTGACCAGACTAGCGGACAAGAGACCCAGTACTTC

abundance: -
d_gene: -
v_gene: TRBV28
j_gene: TRBJ1-6
CDR3aa: CASTPRASINSPLHF
CDR3nt: TGTGCCAGCACCCCCCGGGCGTCTATTAATTCACCCCTCCACTTT

abundance: -
d_gene: TRBD2
v_gene: TRBV27
j_gene: TRBJ2-7
CDR3aa: CASSSLGAGEGYEQYF
CDR3nt: TGTGCCAGCAGTTCCTTGGGAGCGGGAGAGGGGTACGAGCAGTACTTC

abundance: -
d_gene: TRBD2
v_gene: TRBV2
j_gene: TRBJ2-5
CDR3aa: CASSERPAGRVQETQYF
CDR3nt: TGTGCCAGCAGTGAGCGGCCGGCAGGGAGGGTCCAAGAGACCCAGTACTTC

abundance: -
d_gene: -
v_gene: TRBV5-6
j_gene: TRBJ1-4
CDR3aa: CASSEGRTTNEKLFF
CDR3nt: TGTGCCAGCAGCGAAGGACGGACAACTAATGAAAAACTGTTTTTT

abundance: -
d_gene: TRBD1
v_gene: TRBV19
j_gene: TRBJ1-1
CDR3aa: CASSMRQGYEGAFF
CDR3nt: TGTGCCAGTAGTATGAGACAGGGGTATGAAGGGGCTTTCTTT

abundance: -
d_gene: -
v_gene: TRBV24-1
j_gene: TRBJ2-2
CDR3aa: CATRSGQTNTGELFF
CDR3nt: TGTGCCACACGGAGCGGACAGACGAACACCGGGGAGCTGTTTTTT

abundance: -
d_gene: -
v_gene: TRBV19
j_gene: TRBJ1-2
CDR3aa: CASSPDRGVQGYTF
CDR3nt: TGTGCCAGTAGTCCCGATCGGGGCGTCCAAGGCTACACCTTC

abundance: -
d_gene: TRBD1
v_gene: TRBV30
j_gene: TRBJ1-1
CDR3aa: CAWSLTGTTEAFF
CDR3nt: TGTGCCTGGAGTTTGACAGGGACCACTGAAGCTTTCTTT

abundance: -
d_gene: TRBD1
v_gene: TRBV18
j_gene: TRBJ1-1
CDR3aa: CASSPRGNRGENTEAFF
CDR3nt: TGTGCCAGCTCACCACGGGGAAACAGGGGGGAGAACACTGAAGCTTTCTTT

abundance: -
d_gene: TRBD1
v_gene: TRBV7-2
j_gene: TRBJ1-5
CDR3aa: CASSPMYRGSQPQHF
CDR3nt: TGTGCCAGCAGCCCAATGTACAGGGGAAGTCAGCCCCAGCATTTT

abundance: -
d_gene: TRBD1
v_gene: TRBV10-3
j_gene: TRBJ2-7
CDR3aa: CATSGTGGYEQYF
CDR3nt: TGTGCCACCTCTGGGACAGGGGGCTACGAGCAGTACTTC

abundance: -
d_gene: -
v_gene: TRBV25-1
j_gene: TRBJ2-3
CDR3aa: CASSVYGVPSTDTQYF
CDR3nt: TGTGCCAGCAGTGTGTACGGGGTCCCTAGCACAGATACGCAGTATTTT

abundance: few
d_gene: -
v_gene: TRBV5-1
j_gene: TRBJ1-6
CDR3aa: CASSLSGSALTLHF
CDR3nt: TGCGCCAGCAGCTTGTCAGGGTCCGCTCTTACTCTCCACTTT

abundance: -
d_gene: -
v_gene: TRBV7-2
j_gene: TRBJ2-7
CDR3aa: CASSLGHHYEQYF
CDR3nt: TGTGCCAGCAGCTTAGGCCACCACTACGAGCAGTACTTC

abundance: few
d_gene: -
v_gene: TRBV19
j_gene: TRBJ2-5
CDR3aa: CASSIMEGTVTQYF
CDR3nt: TGTGCCAGTAGTATAATGGAGGGGACGGTGACCCAGTACTTC

abundance: -
d_gene: TRBD1
v_gene: TRBV7-2
j_gene: TRBJ2-7
CDR3aa: CASSKGQERYEQYF
CDR3nt: TGTGCCAGCAGCAAAGGACAGGAGCGCTACGAGCAGTACTTC

abundance: few
d_gene: TRBD2
v_gene: TRBV4-2
j_gene: TRBJ2-2
CDR3aa: CASSPGTSGGSGELFF
CDR3nt: TGTGCCAGCAGCCCAGGGACTAGCGGGGGTTCCGGGGAGCTGTTTTTT

abundance: -
d_gene: -
v_gene: TRBV3-1/TRBV3-2
j_gene: TRBJ1-6
CDR3aa: CASSQAGMDSPLHF
CDR3nt: TGTGCCAGCAGCCAAGCAGGGATGGATTCACCCCTCCACTTT

abundance: -
d_gene: TRBD1
v_gene: TRBV13
j_gene: TRBJ2-1
CDR3aa: CASSLGQGRNEQFF
CDR3nt: TGTGCCAGCAGCTTAGGACAGGGGAGAAATGAGCAGTTCTTC

abundance: -
d_gene: TRBD2
v_gene: TRBV27
j_gene: TRBJ2-1
CDR3aa: CASRSGRTYNEQFF
CDR3nt: TGTGCCAGCAGAAGCGGGAGGACCTACAATGAGCAGTTCTTC

abundance: -
d_gene: TRBD2
v_gene: TRBV3-1/TRBV3-2
j_gene: TRBJ2-5
CDR3aa: CASSQRTRTSGGETQYF
CDR3nt: TGTGCCAGCAGCCAACGTACCAGGACTAGCGGGGGCGAGACCCAGTACTTC

abundance: -
d_gene: TRBD1
v_gene: TRBV7-2
j_gene: TRBJ2-2
CDR3aa: CASSLGQGREAAGELFF
CDR3nt: TGTGCCAGCAGCTTAGGACAGGGGCGTGAGGCTGCCGGGGAGCTGTTTTTT

abundance: -
d_gene: -
v_gene: TRBV6-1
j_gene: TRBJ2-1
CDR3aa: CASSEAPTANEQFF
CDR3nt: TGTGCCAGCAGTGAAGCGCCTACAGCCAATGAGCAGTTCTTC

abundance: -
d_gene: -
v_gene: TRBV20-1
j_gene: TRBJ1-2
CDR3aa: CSASTRTSMDYTF
CDR3nt: TGCAGTGCTAGTACCAGGACGTCTATGGACTACACCTTC

abundance: -
d_gene: -
v_gene: TRBV9
j_gene: TRBJ2-5
CDR3aa: CASSVGWDTGMRETQYF
CDR3nt: TGTGCCAGCAGCGTAGGATGGGATACAGGGATGCGAGAGACCCAGTACTTC

abundance: -
d_gene: TRBD2
v_gene: TRBV29-1
j_gene: TRBJ2-1
CDR3aa: CSVDGTIAYNEQFF
CDR3nt: TGCAGCGTTGACGGGACTATCGCCTACAATGAGCAGTTCTTC

abundance: -
d_gene: -
v_gene: TRBV14
j_gene: TRBJ1-2
CDR3aa: CASSQVGKGHDRGYTF
CDR3nt: TGTGCCAGCAGCCAAGTTGGGAAGGGGCACGACCGAGGCTACACCTTC

abundance: -
d_gene: -
v_gene: TRBV10-3
j_gene: TRBJ1-2
CDR3aa: CAIRADTGTRAFYGYTF
CDR3nt: TGTGCCATCAGGGCAGACACCGGGACAAGGGCCTTCTATGGCTACACCTTC

abundance: -
d_gene: -
v_gene: TRBV9
j_gene: TRBJ1-2
CDR3aa: CASSVALGSYGYTF
CDR3nt: TGTGCCAGCAGCGTAGCTTTAGGCTCCTATGGCTACACCTTC

abundance: -
d_gene: -
v_gene: TRBV6-5
j_gene: TRBJ1-1
CDR3aa: CASSPVLFSEAFF
CDR3nt: TGTGCCAGCAGCCCCGTCCTCTTTTCTGAAGCTTTCTTT

abundance: -
d_gene: -
v_gene: TRBV9
j_gene: TRBJ1-2
CDR3aa: CASSVDWHYGYTF
CDR3nt: TGTGCCAGCAGCGTAGACTGGCACTATGGCTACACCTTC

abundance: -
d_gene: -
v_gene: TRBV18
j_gene: TRBJ1-2
CDR3aa: CASSPQSTRQNNGYTF
CDR3nt: TGTGCCAGCTCACCACAAAGCACACGACAGAATAATGGCTACACCTTC

abundance: -
d_gene: -
v_gene: TRBV28
j_gene: TRBJ1-2
CDR3aa: CASRTLGAGEGYTF
CDR3nt: TGTGCCAGCAGAACTCTCGGGGCAGGGGAGGGCTACACCTTC

abundance: -
d_gene: TRBD2
v_gene: TRBV10-2
j_gene: TRBJ2-2
CDR3aa: CASTLAGGRTGELFF
CDR3nt: TGCGCCAGCACCCTAGCGGGGGGGCGTACCGGGGAGCTGTTTTTT

abundance: -
d_gene: -
v_gene: TRBV9
j_gene: TRBJ1-1
CDR3aa: CASSVDVRAGGEAFF
CDR3nt: TGTGCCAGCAGCGTAGATGTAAGGGCAGGTGGTGAAGCTTTCTTT

abundance: -
d_gene: -
v_gene: TRBV5-1
j_gene: TRBJ1-5
CDR3aa: CASSLDGQGNQPQHF
CDR3nt: TGCGCCAGCAGCTTGGATGGTCAGGGTAATCAGCCCCAGCATTTT